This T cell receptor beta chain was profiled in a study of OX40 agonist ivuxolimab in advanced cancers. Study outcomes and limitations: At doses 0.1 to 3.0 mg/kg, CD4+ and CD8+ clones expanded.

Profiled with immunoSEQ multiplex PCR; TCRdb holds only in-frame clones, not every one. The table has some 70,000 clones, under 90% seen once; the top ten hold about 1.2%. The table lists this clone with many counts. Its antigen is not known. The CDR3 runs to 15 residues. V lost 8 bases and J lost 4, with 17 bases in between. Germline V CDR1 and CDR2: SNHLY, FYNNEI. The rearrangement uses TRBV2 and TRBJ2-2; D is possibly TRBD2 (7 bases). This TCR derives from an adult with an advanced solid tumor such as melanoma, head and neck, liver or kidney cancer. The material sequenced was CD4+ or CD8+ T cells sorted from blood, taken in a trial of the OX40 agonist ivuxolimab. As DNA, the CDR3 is TGTGCCAGCGCCAAGGGGGACTATTTCACCGGGGAGCTGTTTTTT. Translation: CASAKGDYFTGELFF.